One sample yielded the 16 T cell receptor beta chains listed below, sequenced in a study of human T cells and chemical hapten exposure. TCRdb reanalysed the RACE reads using MiXCR and keeps one entry per CDR3 protein. The sample carries 65,000 to 95,000 distinct CDR3 sequences, 6.5% to 8.5% recorded once. Specified time point: patch test 2, 6 weeks after DPC sensitization. Treatment reported: therapeutic diphenylcyclopropenone sensitization with weekly scalp DPC. The sequences come from whole blood, collected in connection with sensitization to the hapten diphenylcyclopropenone (DPC). Receptors were obtained from a woman between 25 and 40 years old with alopecia areata. Some clones in this sample may be carry-over from other donors' samples.

This chain links TRBV30 with TRBJ1-2; tentative D call: TRBD1 (5 bases). Germline CDR1 is GTSNPN and CDR2 is SVGIG (reference sequence). The CDR3 covers 10 residues. V was cut by 8 bases and J by 5 bases, with 9 bases left in between. CDR3 protein: CATRQYGYTF. The DNA for the CDR3 is TGTGCCACACGACAGTATGGCTACACCTTC.

This clonotype was picked up a small number of times. V usage is TRBV15 and J usage is TRBJ1-2, with no clear D. CDR3 size: 13 residues. Germline CDR1 LNHNV, CDR2 YYDKDF (reference sequence). The V end lost 0 bases, the J end lost 8 bases, and 10 bases lay between the germline ends. The CDR3 loop reads CATSRDKMGGYTF. In DNA, the CDR3 is TGTGCCACCAGCAGAGACAAAATGGGAGGCTACACCTTC.

CDR3: CASSFLRAGDTQYF. In DNA, the CDR3 is TGTGCCAGCAGCTTCCTCCGGGCAGGAGATACGCAGTATTTT. The chain uses TRBV11-2 and TRBJ2-3; no reliable D call. V was pared by 3 bases and J by 5 bases, with 12 bases between. Germline CDR1 is SGHAT and CDR2 is FQNNGV. CDR3 size: 14 residues.

The gene calls are TRBV7-9 and TRBJ2-3; D possibly uses TRBD1 or TRBD2 (5 bases each). The CDR3 has 14 amino acids. V was clipped by 6 bases and J by 7 bases, with 17 bases between them. Looked up from germline, CDR1 is SEHNR and CDR2 is FQNEAQ (reference sequence). CDR3 DNA sequence: TGTGCCAGCAGAAGGGACCCCAGCGTCTATACGCAGTATTTT. It yields the protein CASRRDPSVYTQYF.

This clonotype was observed at least ten times. This chain joins TRBV7-9 and TRBJ2-7, with D unclear. CDR3 length equals 11 residues. Germline V gene data show CDR1 as SEHNR and CDR2 as FQNEAQ (reference sequence). Trimming cost V 5 bases and J 3 bases, with 5 bases left between them. CDR3: CASSAYYEQYF. CDR3 sequence (DNA): TGTGCCAGCAGCGCCTACTACGAGCAGTACTTC.

The rearrangement links TRBV2 to TRBJ1-2; D perhaps matches TRBD1 (6 bases). CDR1 is SNHLY, CDR2 FYNNEI, per germline. Trimming took off 4 bases at V and 5 bases at J, with 17 bases between the two ends. The CDR3 is 15 amino acids. CDR3 in amino acids: CASSGSGVLGYGYTF. In DNA, the CDR3 is TGTGCCAGCAGTGGGTCAGGGGTCCTTGGATATGGCTACACCTTC.

A few counts support this clonotype. V is TRBV3-1 and J is TRBJ1-4, with 9 bases matching TRBD1. V lost 3 bases, J lost 5 bases, and 4 bases stayed unmatched. Germline CDR1 reads LGHDT; CDR2 reads YNNKEL (reference sequence). This CDR3 has 15 amino acids. CDR3 sequence reads: CASSHPGTGNEKLFF. In nucleotides, the CDR3 is TGTGCCAGCAGCCATCCCGGGACAGGGAATGAAAAACTGTTTTTT.

Ten or more counts support this clonotype. This chain links TRBV30 with TRBJ2-1; D is unclear. V lost 0 bases, J lost 11 bases, and 14 bases lay in between. The germline V gene has CDR1 GTSNPN and CDR2 SVGIG (reference sequence). This CDR3 contains 13 residues. The CDR3 nucleotides read TGTGCCTGGAGTGTTAAAGGCGGTCCGAAGCAGTTCTTC. Protein sequence: CAWSVKGGPKQFF.

This clonotype was seen a single time. This may arise from a read error, as a much more abundant clone is one base away. J is TRBJ1-2 and V is TRBV7-9; no clear D. This CDR3 is 15 amino acids long. Germline V gene lookup returns CDR1 SEHNR and CDR2 FQNEAQ (reference sequence). CDR3 nucleotides: TGTGCCAACAGCTCCCTGGTGGGGTTTGGGTATGGCTACACCTTC. This translates into CANSSLVGFGYGYTF.

This clonotype was observed many times. V is TRBV7-2 and J is TRBJ1-5; 8 bases agree with TRBD1. This CDR3 region has 14 residues. The ends lost 5 bases at V and 4 bases at J; junction bases unmatched: 4. The V gene's germline CDR1 is SGHTA and CDR2 FQGNSA. CDR3 DNA: TGTGCCAGCAGCAAGGGACAGGATAATCAGCCCCAGCATTTT. Its translation is CASSKGQDNQPQHF.

This clonotype was recorded at least ten times. The gene calls are TRBV12-3 or TRBV12-4 and TRBJ1-5; 12 positions agree with TRBD1. V was clipped by 5 bases and J by 7 bases; unmatched bases: 12. The CDR3 length is 17 residues. This CDR3 is CASSKPGTGGIVQPQHF. In DNA, the CDR3 is TGTGCCAGCAGTAAACCTGGGACAGGGGGCATCGTGCAGCCCCAGCATTTT.

The chain links TRBV5-1 to TRBJ1-1; 10 positions agree with TRBD1. Germline V CDR1 and CDR2: SGHRS, YFSETQ. The CDR3 covers 14 residues. J lost 4 bases, V lost 3 bases, and 3 bases had no gene match. Here the CDR3 DNA reads TGCGCCAGCAGCTCGGACAGGGGGATCACTGAAGCTTTCTTT. The encoded protein is CASSSDRGITEAFF.

In its sample, this clonotype was seen many times. This chain links TRBV4-2 with TRBJ2-7; D may be TRBD2 (6 bases). The CDR3 covers 15 residues. V gave up 0 bases and J gave up 3 bases, with 12 bases separating them. The germline V gene has CDR1 LGHNA and CDR2 YNFKEQ. The CDR3 is CASSQDQGLIYEQYF. The CDR3 DNA reads as TGTGCCAGCAGCCAAGATCAGGGACTCATCTACGAGCAGTACTTC.

There are many counts of this clonotype. CDR3 in DNA: TGTGCCAGCTCACCAAGTAACAGCGGGAACACTGAAGCTTTCTTT. Translated, it gives CASSPSNSGNTEAFF. The genes are TRBV18 and TRBJ1-1; the D is unclear. The germline CDR1 and CDR2 sequences are KGHSH and LQKENI. Trimming stripped 2 bases from V and 1 base from J, with 11 bases between. This CDR3 comprises 15 residues.

This clonotype was seen a few times. This chain joins TRBV20-1 and TRBJ1-1; D gene ambiguous. Trimming cost V 4 bases and J 0 bases, with 9 bases left between them. CDR3 length: 13 amino acids. CDR1 DFQATT and CDR2 SNEGSKA come from the germline V gene (reference sequence). In DNA, the CDR3 is TGCAGTGCTACTGGGGTTTTGAACACTGAAGCTTTCTTT. Translated: CSATGVLNTEAFF.

This clonotype was picked up many times. The J gene is TRBJ2-3, the V gene TRBV12-3 or TRBV12-4; the D gene could be TRBD1 or TRBD2 (5 bases each). The CDR3 loop spans 16 amino acids. Trimming removed 1 base at V and 4 bases at J, with 15 bases between. CDR3 in amino acids: CASSLEVGGLADTQYF. The CDR3 DNA reads TGTGCCAGCAGTTTAGAGGTTGGGGGTTTGGCAGATACGCAGTATTTT.